Listed here are 8 T cell receptor beta chains from one sample, sequenced in a study of blood T cell repertoires in COVID-19. Assay used: immunoSEQ multiplex PCR; TCRdb lists only in-frame clones, some missing. The sample has some 180,000 clones; 75% to 95% are singletons. Sequenced: peripheral blood. The receptor source for this set is a man in his fifties or sixties with acute or convalescent COVID-19.

The chain joins TRBV4-1 to TRBJ1-4; the match to TRBD1 covers 8 bases. V dropped 0 bases and J dropped 3; count of bases not matched to a gene: 6. The germline gives CDR1 MGHRA, CDR2 YSYEKL. This CDR3 is 17 amino acids long. The CDR3 coding sequence is TGCGCCAGCAGCCAAGACCCTGCAGGGGGCCCTAATGAAAAACTGTTTTTT. As protein: CASSQDPAGGPNEKLFF.

The V and J genes are TRBV7-9 and TRBJ1-2; weak D call: TRBD1 (5 bases). CDR3 length: 15 amino acids. Trimming stripped 1 base from V and 2 bases from J, with 11 bases between. Germline CDR1 reads SEHNR; CDR2 reads FQNEAQ (reference sequence). For the CDR3, the DNA is TGTGCCAGCAGCTTAGAGGCAGGGATGAACTATGGCTACACCTTC. It codes for CASSLEAGMNYGYTF.

The chain couples TRBV5-5 to TRBJ1-4, with 7 positions matching TRBD1. The CDR3 runs to 15 residues. The trim removed 3 bases at V and 0 bases at J, leaving 2 bases unmatched. Germline V gene data show CDR1 as SGHKS and CDR2 as YYEKEE (reference sequence). This chain's CDR3 is CASSSGQATNEKLFF. Here the CDR3 DNA reads TGTGCCAGCAGCTCAGGACAGGCAACTAATGAAAAACTGTTTTTT. Together with reference TRBV5-5 and TRBJ1-4, the CDR3 gives the full variable domain: DAGVTQSPTHLIKTRGQQVTLRCSPISGHKSVSWYQQVLGQGPQFIFQYYEKEERGRGNFPDRFSARQFPNYSSELNVNALLLGDSALYLCASSSGQATNEKLFFGSGTQLSVL.

The genes are TRBV28 and TRBJ2-5, with D possibly being TRBD1 (5 bases). This CDR3 has 16 residues. The germline CDR1 and CDR2 sequences are MDHEN and SYDVKM. The V gene lost 4 bases and the J gene lost 0 bases, with 15 bases spanning the gap. The CDR3: CASSSTSFRDQETQYF. CDR3 in DNA: TGTGCCAGCAGTTCCACATCCTTCAGGGACCAAGAGACCCAGTACTTC.

This clone showed up just once. The rearrangement joins TRBV18 to TRBJ2-6, with D perhaps TRBD1 (6 bases). The length of the CDR3 is 16 residues. V was trimmed by 1 base and J by 2 bases, leaving 9 bases between them. From germline, CDR1 is KGHSH and CDR2 LQKENI. CDR3 DNA sequence: TGTGCCAGCTCACCACTACAGGGACCTGGGGCCAACGTCCTGACTTTC. Translating it yields CASSPLQGPGANVLTF.

J is TRBJ2-7 and V is TRBV30, with 9 bases identical to TRBD1. The junction had 4 bases not matched to a gene; V was cut back by 5 bases and J by 5 bases. CDR1 is GTSNPN, CDR2 SVGIG, per germline (reference sequence). This CDR3 is 12 amino acids long. The CDR3 loop is CAWGTGRHEQYV. CDR3 nucleotide sequence: TGTGCCTGGGGGACAGGGAGACACGAGCAGTACGTC.

The V and J genes are TRBV7-9 and TRBJ2-1; D may be TRBD1 (5 bases). Germline CDR1 is SEHNR and CDR2 is FQNEAQ (reference sequence). The CDR3 has 14 residues. V lost 5 bases and J 3 bases, leaving 11 bases between the germline ends. CDR3 in amino acids: CASSPRGDYNEQFF. CDR3 DNA sequence: TGTGCCAGCAGCCCAAGGGGCGACTACAATGAGCAGTTCTTC.

V and J are TRBV7-9 and TRBJ1-1; D is perhaps TRBD1 (5 bases). The CDR3 sequence is 14 residues long. The germline CDR1 and CDR2 sequences are SEHNR and FQNEAQ (reference sequence). V was shortened by 3 bases and J by 5 bases, with 13 bases between the two germline ends. The CDR3 here is CASSFMGGATEAFF. The CDR3 DNA reads as TGTGCCAGCAGCTTTATGGGGGGAGCAACTGAAGCTTTCTTT.